These T cell receptor beta chains were read from a single sample in a study of shared clonotypes between healthy human individuals. Repertoires were generated with immunoSEQ multiplex PCR, while TCRdb's copy carries only in-frame clones and drops some. This table holds roughly 510,000 clones, about 75% found once. Source material: PBMCs. These receptor sequences come from a woman in her thirties or forties in good health. Some clones in this sample may be carry-over from other donors' samples. Each CDR3 is given with its conserved first and last residue. Each record gives: V gene, clone size, J gene, CDR3 length, D gene, CDR3 protein, CDR3 DNA. The D gene is left open where the match is weak. Size is stated for part of the rows, as once, few or many counts, or as a class when the clone is expanded.

V gene: TRBV5-1
clone size: -
J gene: TRBJ2-1
CDR3 length: 13
D gene: TRBD1
CDR3 protein: CASSGGQGGVEFF
CDR3 DNA: TGCGCCAGCAGCGGCGGACAGGGCGGAGTGGAGTTCTTC

V gene: TRBV29-1
clone size: -
J gene: TRBJ2-5
CDR3 length: 15
D gene: TRBD2
CDR3 protein: CSVEAGTSGKGEQYF
CDR3 DNA: TGCAGCGTTGAGGCGGGGACTAGCGGCAAAGGTGAGCAGTACTTC

V gene: TRBV5-1
clone size: -
J gene: TRBJ2-5
CDR3 length: 14
D gene: -
CDR3 protein: CASSLRGAQETQYF
CDR3 DNA: TGCGCCAGCAGCTTGCGAGGGGCCCAAGAGACCCAGTACTTC

V gene: TRBV2
clone size: -
J gene: TRBJ1-4
CDR3 length: 13
D gene: -
CDR3 protein: CASSARGFEKLFF
CDR3 DNA: TGTGCCAGCAGTGCCAGGGGATTCGAAAAACTGTTTTTT

V gene: TRBV27
clone size: -
J gene: TRBJ2-3
CDR3 length: 15
D gene: TRBD1
CDR3 protein: CASSHRGRSTDTQYF
CDR3 DNA: TGTGCCAGCAGTCACAGGGGGCGAAGCACAGATACGCAGTATTTT

V gene: TRBV5-1
clone size: -
J gene: TRBJ1-1
CDR3 length: 13
D gene: TRBD1
CDR3 protein: CASGTGYGDEAFF
CDR3 DNA: TGCGCCAGCGGGACAGGGTATGGGGATGAAGCTTTCTTT

V gene: TRBV7-3
clone size: -
J gene: TRBJ2-1
CDR3 length: 15
D gene: TRBD2
CDR3 protein: CASSSLAGGGNEQFF
CDR3 DNA: TGTGCCAGCAGCTCACTGGCGGGAGGAGGCAATGAGCAGTTCTTC

V gene: TRBV28
clone size: -
J gene: TRBJ2-2
CDR3 length: 13
D gene: -
CDR3 protein: CASSFANTGELFF
CDR3 DNA: TGTGCCAGCAGTTTCGCGAACACCGGGGAGCTGTTTTTT

V gene: TRBV4-2
clone size: few
J gene: TRBJ2-1
CDR3 length: 16
D gene: -
CDR3 protein: CASSQDHWSSYNEQFF
CDR3 DNA: TGTGCCAGCAGCCAAGATCACTGGAGCTCCTACAATGAGCAGTTCTTC

V gene: TRBV6-1
clone size: -
J gene: TRBJ1-5
CDR3 length: 19
D gene: -
CDR3 protein: CASSGNEGRGVRSNQPQHF
CDR3 DNA: TGTGCCAGCAGTGGTAATGAGGGGCGCGGGGTACGGAGCAATCAGCCCCAGCATTTT

V gene: TRBV5-4
clone size: few
J gene: TRBJ2-7
CDR3 length: 15
D gene: -
CDR3 protein: CASSLGAGLSYEQYF
CDR3 DNA: TGTGCCAGCAGCTTGGGGGCGGGGCTCTCCTACGAGCAGTACTTC

V gene: TRBV5-1
clone size: -
J gene: TRBJ2-1
CDR3 length: 16
D gene: -
CDR3 protein: CASSLGQQISYNEQFF
CDR3 DNA: TGCGCCAGCAGCTTGGGCCAGCAGATCTCCTACAATGAGCAGTTCTTC

V gene: TRBV19
clone size: -
J gene: TRBJ2-7
CDR3 length: 17
D gene: -
CDR3 protein: CASSIYGVGQGSYEQYF
CDR3 DNA: TGTGCCAGTAGTATTTATGGCGTGGGGCAGGGGTCCTACGAGCAGTACTTC

V gene: TRBV15
clone size: -
J gene: TRBJ1-4
CDR3 length: 17
D gene: TRBD1
CDR3 protein: CATSRVGTGTRNEKLFF
CDR3 DNA: TGTGCCACCAGCAGAGTCGGGACAGGGACCCGCAATGAAAAACTGTTTTTT

V gene: TRBV5-4
clone size: once
J gene: TRBJ2-1
CDR3 length: 16
D gene: TRBD2
CDR3 protein: CASSLAGTSVYNEQFF
CDR3 DNA: TGTGCCAGCAGCTTGGCCGGGACTAGCGTTTACAATGAGCAGTTCTTC

V gene: TRBV28
clone size: -
J gene: TRBJ1-4
CDR3 length: 14
D gene: TRBD1
CDR3 protein: CASSAGGIREKLFF
CDR3 DNA: TGTGCCAGCAGCGCAGGGGGGATACGTGAAAAACTGTTTTTT

V gene: TRBV5-1
clone size: -
J gene: TRBJ2-5
CDR3 length: 13
D gene: -
CDR3 protein: CASSPLGGETQYF
CDR3 DNA: TGCGCCAGCAGCCCCCTCGGGGGAGAGACCCAGTACTTC

V gene: TRBV5-6
clone size: once
J gene: TRBJ2-7
CDR3 length: 17
D gene: TRBD1
CDR3 protein: CASSLISRGRGPWEQYF
CDR3 DNA: TGTGCCAGCAGCTTAATATCCAGGGGGAGAGGCCCTTGGGAGCAGTACTTC

V gene: TRBV5-1
clone size: -
J gene: TRBJ2-1
CDR3 length: 15
D gene: TRBD1
CDR3 protein: CASSSDRGSYNEQFF
CDR3 DNA: TGCGCCAGCAGCTCAGACAGGGGTTCCTACAATGAGCAGTTCTTC

V gene: TRBV6-1
clone size: -
J gene: TRBJ2-7
CDR3 length: 15
D gene: -
CDR3 protein: CASSETRSGSYEQYF
CDR3 DNA: TGTGCCAGCAGTGAAACCCGCAGCGGTTCCTACGAGCAGTACTTC

V gene: TRBV5-4
clone size: many
J gene: TRBJ2-6
CDR3 length: 18
D gene: -
CDR3 protein: CASSLFRGAESGANVLTF
CDR3 DNA: TGTGCCAGCAGCTTGTTCCGGGGGGCGGAATCTGGGGCCAACGTCCTGACTTTC

V gene: TRBV5-4
clone size: few
J gene: TRBJ1-1
CDR3 length: 15
D gene: TRBD1
CDR3 protein: CASSWSQGAGTEAFF
CDR3 DNA: TGTGCCAGCAGCTGGTCACAGGGGGCAGGCACTGAAGCTTTCTTT

V gene: TRBV25-1
clone size: -
J gene: TRBJ1-1
CDR3 length: 15
D gene: -
CDR3 protein: CASSDGTTGNTEAFF
CDR3 DNA: TGTGCCAGCAGTGACGGCACGACAGGGAACACTGAAGCTTTCTTT

V gene: TRBV6-5
clone size: -
J gene: TRBJ1-6
CDR3 length: 15
D gene: TRBD1
CDR3 protein: CASSPGTGHSSPLHF
CDR3 DNA: TGTGCCAGCAGTCCCGGGACAGGGCACAGTTCACCCCTCCACTTT

V gene: TRBV7-2
clone size: -
J gene: TRBJ1-1
CDR3 length: 14
D gene: -
CDR3 protein: CASSLSSARTEAFF
CDR3 DNA: TGTGCCAGCAGCTTAAGTTCAGCGAGGACTGAAGCTTTCTTT

V gene: TRBV5-8
clone size: -
J gene: TRBJ1-2
CDR3 length: 17
D gene: TRBD1
CDR3 protein: CASSLDGRGRRFYGYTF
CDR3 DNA: TGTGCCAGCAGCTTGGACGGCAGGGGGCGACGGTTTTATGGCTACACCTTC

V gene: TRBV2
clone size: -
J gene: TRBJ2-3
CDR3 length: 12
D gene: -
CDR3 protein: CASKVGTDTQYF
CDR3 DNA: TGTGCCAGCAAGGTGGGCACAGATACGCAGTATTTT

V gene: TRBV13
clone size: many
J gene: TRBJ2-5
CDR3 length: 16
D gene: TRBD1
CDR3 protein: CASSSHRDRGRETQYF
CDR3 DNA: TGTGCCAGCAGCTCCCACCGGGACAGGGGCAGAGAGACCCAGTACTTC

V gene: TRBV2
clone size: -
J gene: TRBJ2-3
CDR3 length: 13
D gene: -
CDR3 protein: CASRAEVTDTQYF
CDR3 DNA: TGTGCCAGCAGAGCCGAAGTCACAGATACGCAGTATTTT